Below, 13 T cell receptor beta chains from the same sample are listed, as sequenced in a study of T cell repertoires and Cas9 in healthy adults. The protocol was immunoSEQ multiplex PCR, while the TCRdb copy is restricted to in-frame clones and leaves out a portion. The table has 20,000 to 25,000 clones, 85% to 95% seen once. Sequences were obtained from CD4+ effector T cells (CD127+, CD25-, CD137-, CD154-) from PBMCs; culture status not recorded. These receptor sequences come from a human donor in good health.

J is TRBJ1-1 and V is TRBV7-3; D is perhaps TRBD1 (6 bases). Between the trimmed V and J ends, which lost 10 bases and 1 base, there was a span of 13 bases. The CDR3 sequence is 13 residues long. CDR1 and CDR2 (germline): SGHTA, FQGTGA. CDR3 in DNA: TGTGCCACCTCGTACAGGGCGAACACTGAAGCTTTCTTT. Protein: CATSYRANTEAFF.

The CDR3 region is CASSLQGGTYNEQFF. CDR3 sequence (DNA): TGTGCCAGCAGCTTGCAGGGGGGCACCTACAATGAGCAGTTCTTC. This sequence joins TRBV5-8 and TRBJ2-1; D is perhaps TRBD1 (7 bases). This CDR3 has 15 amino acids. Germline CDR1 and CDR2: SGHTS and YDEGEE. V lost 1 base to trimming and J lost 2 bases, with 10 bases between them.

In DNA, the CDR3 is TGTGCCAGCAGCTTTAGCGGGGGGCCGGGAGATACGCAGTATTTT. This codes for CASSFSGGPGDTQYF. This chain links TRBV7-2 with TRBJ2-3, with 10 bases aligning to TRBD2. This CDR3 spans 15 amino acids. J lost 5 bases, V lost 3 bases, and 5 bases had no gene match. Germline V gene sequence: CDR1 SGHTA, CDR2 FQGNSA. The full variable domain, in which reference TRBV7-2 and TRBJ2-3 provide the parts outside the CDR3, is GAGVSQSPSNKVTEKGKDVELRCDPISGHTALYWYRQSLGQGLEFLIYFQGNSAPDKSGLPSDRFSAERTGGSVSTLTIQRTQQEDSAVYLCASSFSGGPGDTQYFGPGTRLTVL.

This chain joins TRBV5-4 and TRBJ2-7; D tentatively fits TRBD1 or TRBD2 (5 bases each). Trimming took 4 bases from V and 9 from J, leaving 23 bases between them. This CDR3 has 15 residues. The germline V gene has CDR1 SGHNT and CDR2 YYREEE (reference sequence). CDR3 sequence (DNA): TGTGCCAGCAGCGACGGGGCTTCTGGTGACCGATGGCAGTACGTC. Translated, it gives CASSDGASGDRWQYV.

This rearrangement joins TRBV6-6 to TRBJ2-7; 10 nucleotides line up with TRBD2. The CDR3 extends over 13 amino acids. CDR1 and CDR2 from the germline V gene are MNHNY and SVGAGI (reference sequence). With V trimmed by 5 bases and J by 2 bases, 0 bases remained unmatched. The CDR3 region has the DNA TGTGCCAGCAGTACTAGCGGGGCCTACGAGCAGTACTTC. This encodes CASSTSGAYEQYF.

The gene calls are TRBV30 and TRBJ1-4; D unclear. There are 10 residues in the CDR3. Germline lookup yields CDR1 GTSNPN and CDR2 SVGIG (reference sequence). Trimming removed 4 bases from V and 8 bases from J, with 5 bases in between. The CDR3 region has the DNA TGTGCCTGGAAACGAGAAAAACTGTTTTTT. Its translation is CAWKREKLFF. The entire variable domain, with the rest obtained from reference TRBV30 and TRBJ1-4, is as follows: SQTIHQWPATLVQPVGSPLSLECTVEGTSNPNLYWYRQAAGRGLQLLFYSVGIGQISSEVPQNLSASRPQDRQFILSSKKLLLSDSGFYLCAWKREKLFFGSGTQLSVL.

This clone was seen just once. CDR3 amino acids: CASSYSIPSDRQPQHF. CDR3 nucleotides: TGTGCCAGCAGTTACTCGATACCCTCCGACAGGCAGCCCCAGCATTTT. V and J are TRBV6-5 and TRBJ1-5; weak D call: TRBD1 (6 bases). Germline V CDR1 and CDR2: MNHEY, SVGAGI. This CDR3 contains 16 residues. Trimming left V 0 bases short and J 7 bases short, with 16 bases between.

This chain uses TRBV7-7 with TRBJ2-5, with 8 nucleotides matching TRBD1. Germline V CDR1 and CDR2: SSHAT, FNYEAQ (reference sequence). V lost 5 bases and J lost 5; bases outside the gene matches: 13. The CDR3 runs to 16 residues. DNA of the CDR3: TGTGCCAGCAGCCCATTCCAACAGGGGGTAGGGGAGACCCAGTACTTC. Translating gives CASSPFQQGVGETQYF.

The CDR3 protein is CASRSWGLSTDTQYF. DNA of the CDR3: TGTGCCAGCAGAAGTTGGGGTTTAAGCACAGATACGCAGTATTTT. The rearrangement uses TRBV6-5 and TRBJ2-3; no reliable D call. The length of the CDR3 is 15 residues. V was clipped by 6 bases and J by 0 bases, with 13 bases between them. Germline CDR1 and CDR2: MNHEY and SVGAGI.

This chain connects TRBV11-1 to TRBJ2-1; D may be TRBD1 or TRBD2 (6 bases each). The CDR3 covers 14 residues. V gave up 1 base and J gave up 9 bases, with 13 bases separating them. The germline gives CDR1 SGHAT, CDR2 FQDESV (reference sequence). CDR3 sequence: CASSLDREAGEQFF. The CDR3 DNA reads as TGTGCCAGCAGCTTAGACAGGGAAGCGGGTGAGCAGTTCTTC.

CDR3 sequence: CASSSRDTQYF. The CDR3 nucleotides read TGTGCCAGCAGTTCTAGAGATACGCAGTATTTT. The V call is TRBV6-5, the J call TRBJ2-3; D unresolved. The ends were cut back, 4 bases at V and 5 bases at J, with 4 bases in the middle. The germline V gene has CDR1 MNHEY and CDR2 SVGAGI. The CDR3 runs 11 residues.

The chain recombines TRBV4-3 with TRBJ2-2; D is possibly TRBD1 (5 bases). Germline V gene data show CDR1 as LGHNA and CDR2 as YSLEER. This CDR3 region has 13 residues. Between the trimmed V and J ends, which lost 2 bases and 8 bases, there was a span of 9 bases. This chain's CDR3 is CASSQQGFGELFF. In nucleotides, the CDR3 is TGCGCCAGCAGCCAACAGGGTTTTGGGGAGCTGTTTTTT.

V gene TRBV16 combines with J gene TRBJ2-5, with 7 bases aligning to TRBD1. V gave up 5 bases and J gave up 4 bases; unmatched junction bases: 4. This CDR3 is built from 13 residues. Germline V CDR1 and CDR2: KGHSY, FQNENV. As DNA, the CDR3 is TGTGCCAGCAGCAACAGGGGCGTAGAGACCCAGTACTTC. Residues: CASSNRGVETQYF.